These 32 T cell receptor beta chains were sequenced from one sample in a study of T cell repertoires in cytomegalovirus infection. TCRdb independently ran MiXCR on the reads; one entry per CDR3 protein. The sample includes 250,000 to 300,000 distinct CDR3 sequences, about a quarter of them seen just once. Sequenced material: PBMCs. The receptors originated from a human donor in good health (CMV status not recorded). Some clones in this sample may be carry-over from other donors' samples.

This clonotype was observed a handful of times. J is TRBJ1-2 and V is TRBV5-1; D is unclear. The length of the CDR3 is 16 residues. The V gene lost 4 bases and the J gene lost 5 bases, with 21 bases spanning the gap. Germline CDR1 SGHRS, CDR2 YFSETQ. CDR3 bases: TGCGCCAGCAGCGCCACCCTCGACGGGAGGAAGTATGGCTACACCTTC. It is translated as CASSATLDGRKYGYTF.

This chain joins TRBV11-2 and TRBJ2-1, with unresolved D. Deletions cut 0 bases from V and 4 bases from J, with 16 bases between. This CDR3 has 17 amino acids. Germline CDR1 is SGHAT and CDR2 is FQNNGV. In nucleotides, the CDR3 is TGTGCCAGCAGCTTAGATCCCGGCAGCGCTACGTACAATGAGCAGTTCTTC. Protein product: CASSLDPGSATYNEQFF.

This clonotype was found many times. V gene TRBV6-4 combines with J gene TRBJ2-3; TRBD2 aligns across 13 bases. CDR3 length equals 15 residues. The junction had 0 bases not matched to a gene; V was cut back by 2 bases and J by 4 bases. Germline V gives CDR1 MRHNA, CDR2 SNTAGT. Written as DNA, the CDR3 is TGTGCCAGCAGTGACACTAGCGGGGGGGCAGATACGCAGTATTTT. It specifies CASSDTSGGADTQYF.

This clonotype was counted many times. The chain employs TRBV27 and TRBJ2-1; 11 nucleotides line up with TRBD2. The length of the CDR3 is 14 residues. V was pared by 6 bases and J by 4 bases, with 2 bases of the junction left unmatched. The germline V gene encodes CDR1 MNHEY and CDR2 SMNVEV (reference sequence). The DNA for the CDR3 is TGTGCCAGCAGGACTAGCGGGACTTACAATGAGCAGTTCTTC. Its translation is CASRTSGTYNEQFF.

This clonotype has only a few counts. The chain employs TRBV6-1 and TRBJ1-5, with D tentatively TRBD1 (5 bases). Germline V gives CDR1 MNHNS, CDR2 SASEGT. The CDR3 has 14 residues. V lost 6 bases to trimming and J lost 5 bases, with 14 bases between them. This CDR3 is CASRARGGDQPQHF. The CDR3 coding sequence is TGTGCCAGCAGGGCCCGGGGGGGGGATCAGCCCCAGCATTTT.

The chain links TRBV11-3 to TRBJ2-2; no clear D gene. Germline loops: CDR1 SGHNT, CDR2 YENEEA. The germline V and J ends were trimmed by 5 bases and 6 bases, with 13 bases remaining between them. The CDR3 spans 14 residues. In DNA form, the CDR3 reads TGTGCCAGCAGCCAAAGAGGTTTCGCCGGGGAGCTGTTTTTT. Its translation is CASSQRGFAGELFF.

The rearrangement links TRBV12-3 or TRBV12-4 to TRBJ1-6, with TRBD1 as a possible D gene (5 bases). Between the trimmed V and J ends, which lost 6 bases and 10 bases, there was a span of 19 bases. CDR3 size: 15 residues. The CDR3 region has the DNA TGTGCCAGCAGATTCTTCCAGGGTCGCGAGTCACCCCTCCACTTT. This gives the protein CASRFFQGRESPLHF.

The chain couples TRBV29-1 to TRBJ2-6; TRBD1 matches 10 bases. V trimming: 4 bases; J trimming: 4 bases; junction bases outside the gene matches: 4. The germline gives CDR1 SQVTM, CDR2 ANQGSEA. There are 15 residues in the CDR3. CDR3 region: CSVGQGASGANVLTF. The CDR3 region has the DNA TGCAGCGTTGGACAGGGGGCATCGGGGGCCAACGTCCTGACTTTC.

The rearrangement joins TRBV10-3 to TRBJ2-7; no clear D. In germline, CDR1 is ENHRY, CDR2 SYGVKD. The CDR3 has 14 amino acids. The germline V and J ends were trimmed by 0 bases and 0 bases, with 6 bases remaining between them. The chain's CDR3 is CAISESFLSYEQYF. The CDR3 coding sequence is TGTGCCATCAGTGAGTCGTTTCTCTCCTACGAGCAGTACTTC.

The chain couples TRBV6-5 to TRBJ2-7; TRBD2 aligns across 7 bases. Germline CDR1 and CDR2: MNHEY and SVGAGI. With V trimmed by 0 bases and J by 6 bases, 5 bases remained unmatched. The CDR3 spans 14 residues. The CDR3 DNA reads as TGTGCCAGCAGTTACTCGGCGGGAGTTCGCGAGCAGTACTTC. Protein sequence: CASSYSAGVREQYF.

Only a few counts were recorded for this clonotype. This chain joins TRBV7-3 and TRBJ2-1; 16 bases are a match to TRBD2. The ends lost 5 bases at V and 9 bases at J; junction bases unmatched: 10. The CDR3 consists of 17 residues. Germline loops: CDR1 SGHTA, CDR2 FQGTGA. CDR3 loop: CASSRDGTSGGAGEQFF. In DNA form, the CDR3 reads TGTGCCAGCAGCCGGGACGGGACTAGCGGGGGGGCGGGTGAGCAGTTCTTC.

This clonotype occurred many times. The J gene is TRBJ2-1, the V gene TRBV7-2; TRBD1 is a possible D gene (6 bases). This CDR3 is 17 amino acids long. The V and J ends lost 2 bases and 0 bases respectively, with 14 bases between them. Germline V lookup: CDR1 SGHTA, CDR2 FQGNSA. The CDR3 spells CASSLLGGTSSYNEQFF. In DNA form, the CDR3 reads TGTGCCAGCAGCTTATTAGGGGGAACCAGCTCCTACAATGAGCAGTTCTTC.

For the CDR3, the DNA is TGCAGCTTCGTTCTGGGCTCGGGCACTGAAGCTTTCTTT. Its translation is CSFVLGSGTEAFF. The rearrangement joins TRBV29-1 to TRBJ1-1; D not certain. The V end lost 8 bases, the J end lost 4 bases, and 17 bases lay between the germline ends. The CDR3 totals 13 residues. CDR1 is SQVTM, CDR2 ANQGSEA, per germline.

The chain is built from TRBV6-5 and TRBJ1-5; D unresolved. This CDR3 has 13 amino acids. CDR1 and CDR2 from the germline V gene are MNHEY and SVGAGI. Trimming cost V 6 bases and J 3 bases, with 9 bases left between them. CDR3 residues: CASRGLINQPQHF. In DNA form, the CDR3 reads TGTGCCAGCAGAGGGCTAATCAATCAGCCCCAGCATTTT.

This clonotype was observed a few times. The chain recombines TRBV27 with TRBJ1-2; 8 bases are a match to TRBD1. This CDR3 comprises 15 residues. Germline V gives CDR1 MNHEY, CDR2 SMNVEV (reference sequence). Trimming cost V 2 bases and J 4 bases; bases outside gene matches: 6. The CDR3 loop reads CASSLQGAFVYGYTF. The CDR3, as DNA: TGTGCCAGCAGTTTACAGGGGGCGTTTGTCTATGGCTACACCTTC.

The gene calls are TRBV10-3 and TRBJ2-5, with 9 bases aligning to TRBD2. Trimming at V came to 0 bases and at J to 5 bases, leaving 13 bases not matched to a gene. The length of the CDR3 is 18 residues. Germline V CDR1 and CDR2: ENHRY, SYGVKD. The DNA for the CDR3 is TGTGCCATCAGTGAGTCGACGGCGGGAGGGGGGTTCCAGGAGACCCAGTACTTC. Amino acid sequence: CAISESTAGGGFQETQYF.

V usage is TRBV5-4 and J usage is TRBJ2-5; possibly TRBD1 or TRBD2 for D (5 bases each). Deletions cut 0 bases from V and 0 bases from J, with 9 bases between. Germline loops: CDR1 SGHNT, CDR2 YYREEE (reference sequence). This CDR3 is 15 amino acids long. The CDR3 protein is CASSLEGRNQETQYF. For the CDR3, the DNA is TGTGCCAGCAGCTTGGAGGGACGTAACCAAGAGACCCAGTACTTC.

This clonotype was seen only a few times. J is TRBJ2-1 and V is TRBV29-1; perhaps TRBD2 as D (7 bases). V was pared by 0 bases and J by 4 bases, with 16 bases between. Germline values: CDR1 SQVTM, CDR2 ANQGSEA. The CDR3 is 16 residues long. The CDR3 DNA reads TGCAGCGTTGAAGATATTGGGGGGGGGCCTTACAATGAGCAGTTCTTC. Protein: CSVEDIGGGPYNEQFF.

Turning to this clonotype: The CDR3 does not close with the conserved phenylalanine or tryptophan, likely indicating a read error. This chain joins TRBV11-2 and TRBJ2-7; D is ambiguous. Trimming removed 3 bases from V and 3 bases from J, with 15 bases in between. This CDR3 has 15 amino acids. Per the germline V gene, CDR1 is SGHAT and CDR2 is FQNNGV. The CDR3 protein is CASSFGASLYYEQYI. The CDR3 DNA sequence: TGTGCCAGCAGCTTTGGCGCTAGTCTTTACTACGAGCAGTACATC.

This clonotype was seen at least ten times. A read error may account for a junction end that differs from germline. This sequence joins TRBV7-7 and TRBJ2-1, with D perhaps being TRBD1 or TRBD2 (5 bases each). CDR3 length: 14 amino acids. CDR1 is SSHAT and CDR2 is FNYEAQ in the germline V gene (reference sequence). CDR3 bases: TGTGCTAGCAGCCCGCGTATTGTCGGGGCTGAGCAGTTCTTC. Amino acids: CASSPRIVGAEQFF. Together with reference TRBV7-7 and TRBJ2-1, the CDR3 gives the full variable domain: GAGVSQSPRYKVTKRGQDVTLRCDPISSHATLYWYQQALGQGPEFLTYFNYEAQPDKSGLPSDRFSAERPEGSISTLTIQRTEQRDSAMYRCASSPRIVGAEQFFGPGTRLTVL.

The V call is TRBV11-2, the J call TRBJ1-5; D unclear. The length of the CDR3 is 13 residues. Trimming took off 4 bases at V and 2 bases at J, with 6 bases between the two ends. The germline gives CDR1 SGHAT, CDR2 FQNNGV. This chain's CDR3 is CASSWARNQPQHF. Written as DNA, the CDR3 is TGTGCCAGCAGCTGGGCACGCAATCAGCCCCAGCATTTT.

V gene TRBV19 combines with J gene TRBJ1-2, with 7 bases identical to TRBD1. There are 14 residues in the CDR3. V lost 7 bases to trimming and J lost 2 bases; unmatched junction nucleotides: 7. Germline-derived CDR1 and CDR2 are LNHDA and SQIVND (reference sequence). The CDR3 DNA follows: TGTGCCAGTACCCCAGGGACAGCAAACTATGGCTACACCTTC. Translation: CASTPGTANYGYTF. Using reference TRBV19 and TRBJ1-2 for the parts outside the CDR3, the full variable domain is DGGITQSPKYLFRKEGQNVTLSCEQNLNHDAMYWYRQDPGQGLRLIYYSQIVNDFQKGDIAEGYSVSREKKESFPLTVTSAQKNPTAFYLCASTPGTANYGYTFGSGTRLTVV.

This clonotype was found many times. The V and J genes are TRBV19 and TRBJ1-2, with a tentative D call TRBD1 (6 bases). The germline CDR1 and CDR2 sequences are LNHDA and SQIVND (reference sequence). This CDR3 is 13 amino acids long. V lost 3 bases and J 5 bases, leaving 10 bases between the germline ends. The CDR3 coding sequence is TGTGCCAGTAGTATTCTGGACAGATATGGCTACACCTTC. As protein: CASSILDRYGYTF.

A few counts support this clonotype. In nucleotides, the CDR3 is TGTGCCAGCAGCAACAGGGCACAAGAGACCCAGTACTTC. Its protein is CASSNRAQETQYF. The gene calls are TRBV7-2 and TRBJ2-5; possible D gene TRBD1, 6 bases. Looked up from germline, CDR1 is SGHTA and CDR2 is FQGNSA. The CDR3 runs 13 residues. V was cut by 5 bases and J by 2 bases, with 9 bases left in between.

The sample holds many counts of this clonotype. The rearrangement joins TRBV28 to TRBJ1-1, with D perhaps matching TRBD1 (6 bases). Germline V gene sequence: CDR1 MDHEN, CDR2 SYDVKM. V dropped 5 bases and J dropped 5 bases, with 12 bases sitting between them. The CDR3 consists of 13 residues. The CDR3 loop is CASSEQGRTEAFF. The CDR3 region has the DNA TGTGCCAGCAGTGAGCAGGGGCGGACTGAAGCTTTCTTT.

This rearrangement joins TRBV7-8 to TRBJ1-6; D remains ambiguous. The V gene lost 1 base and the J gene lost 9 bases, with 10 bases spanning the gap. Germline values: CDR1 SGHVS, CDR2 FQNEAQ. This CDR3 region has 14 residues. This chain's CDR3 is CASSLEVTGSPLHF. CDR3 DNA sequence: TGTGCCAGCAGCTTAGAAGTGACCGGTTCACCCCTCCACTTT. The full variable domain, rest sourced from reference TRBV7-8 and TRBJ1-6, is GAGVSQSPRYKVAKRGQDVALRCDPISGHVSLFWYQQALGQGPEFLTYFQNEAQLDKSGLPSDRFFAERPEGSVSTLKIQRTQQEDSAVYLCASSLEVTGSPLHFGNGTRLTVT.

The V gene is TRBV29-1, the J gene TRBJ2-7; a weak D match, TRBD1 (6 bases). With 6 bases removed from V and 6 bases from J, the gap between germline ends came to 18 bases. This CDR3 has 13 amino acids. The germline CDR1 and CDR2 sequences are SQVTM and ANQGSEA. CDR3 in DNA: TGCAGCGTAAAGAAGCAGGGGTATCTCGAGCAGTACTTC. This encodes CSVKKQGYLEQYF.

A few counts support this clonotype. The chain combines TRBV30 with TRBJ2-3; 11 bases map to TRBD2. V was pared by 4 bases and J by 1 base, with 1 base of the junction left unmatched. Germline V gives CDR1 GTSNPN, CDR2 SVGIG (reference sequence). CDR3 length: 14 residues. DNA for the CDR3: TGTGCCTGGAAGACTAGCGGGGGCACAGATACGCAGTATTTT. Translating it yields CAWKTSGGTDTQYF.

This sequence joins TRBV7-8 and TRBJ2-7, with 9 bases matching TRBD1. Germline CDR1 SGHVS, CDR2 FQNEAQ. The CDR3 length is 15 residues. V trimming: 6 bases; J trimming: 3 bases; junction bases outside the gene matches: 9. Here the CDR3 DNA reads TGTGCCAGCAGGATGGGACAGGGCAACTTCTACGAGCAGTACGTC. Translated, it gives CASRMGQGNFYEQYV.

In nucleotides, the CDR3 is TGTGCCAGCACCGGGGACAGGGCACACTATGGCTACACCTTC. Amino acid sequence: CASTGDRAHYGYTF. The rearrangement links TRBV28 to TRBJ1-2; 9 bases are shared with TRBD1. Trimming took 7 bases from V and 3 from J; bases not matched to a gene: 6. The CDR3 extends over 14 amino acids. Germline CDR1 reads MDHEN; CDR2 reads SYDVKM.

The chain recombines TRBV2 with TRBJ1-6; TRBD1 might be the D (6 bases). V lost 2 bases and J lost 8, with 10 bases in between. The CDR3 sequence is 14 residues long. The germline gives CDR1 SNHLY, CDR2 FYNNEI. CDR3 amino acids: CASSEQGSDSPLHF. Written as DNA, the CDR3 is TGTGCCAGCAGTGAACAGGGGTCAGATTCACCCCTCCACTTT.

This sequence joins TRBV5-1 and TRBJ2-1; 8 nucleotides match TRBD2. CDR3 size: 14 residues. V gave up 7 bases and J gave up 9 bases; unmatched junction bases: 12. Per germline, CDR1 SGHRS and CDR2 YFSETQ. Here the CDR3 DNA reads TGCGCCAGCGCCGTTAGCGGGACTCTCGGTGAGCAGTTCTTC. Protein sequence: CASAVSGTLGEQFF.